This TCR beta chain was obtained from a study of blood T cell repertoires in COVID-19. Study context: The United States, Italy and Spain provided the acute and convalescent COVID-19 samples. T cells, B-cell-depleted T cells, or PBMCs provided the cDNA or gDNA that served as material.

Germline CDR1 and CDR2: SNHLY and FYNNEI. V was clipped by 5 bases and J by 0 bases, with 11 bases between them. The CDR3 is made up of 15 amino acids. Under the authors' procedure: By means of reference gene primer amplification, nucleated cell counts were estimated. Assay: immunoSEQ multiplex PCR; the TCRdb copy retains only in-frame clones and omits some. That table gives V, J and clone size, and the DNA gave D and trimming. This table holds about 190,000 clones, under 90% found once. This sequence joins TRBV2 and TRBJ2-1, with D perhaps TRBD1 (6 bases). Sequenced sample: peripheral blood. The clonotype comes from a man in his 60s with acute or convalescent COVID-19. As DNA, the CDR3 is TGTGCCAGCAGTCAACTAGGGGGCTCCTACAATGAGCAGTTCTTC. Translation: CASSQLGGSYNEQFF.